These 25 T cell receptor beta chains share one sample of origin, sequenced in a study of blood T cell repertoires in COVID-19. Profiling relied on immunoSEQ multiplex PCR, and the TCRdb table lists in-frame clones only, not all of them. The data contain 90,000 to 120,000 clones, approximately 85% of them seen just once; the ten biggest clones take up 2% to 2.5%. Source material: peripheral blood. The receptors shown here come from a human donor in a cohort sampled during active COVID-19.

The J gene is TRBJ2-2, the V gene TRBV6-5, with TRBD1 matching over 7 bases. V was clipped by 4 bases and J by 4 bases; unmatched bases: 6. CDR1 is MNHEY and CDR2 is SVGAGI in the germline V gene. The CDR3 length is 15 residues. The CDR3 nucleotides are TGTGCCAGCAGTTTTCAGACAGGGAGCACCGGGGAGCTGTTTTTT. This translates into CASSFQTGSTGELFF.

V is TRBV5-8 and J is TRBJ1-6; no clear D. Trimming removed 1 base from V and 11 bases from J, with 19 bases in between. CDR1 and CDR2 from the germline V gene are SGHTS and YDEGEE. The CDR3 length is 16 residues. DNA for the CDR3: TGTGCCAGCAGCTTGAACAGAGAGGTGGGAGGTGCACCCCTCCACTTT. Its translation is CASSLNREVGGAPLHF.

As regards this clone: This sample also contains other DNA sequences that code for the same CDR3. V gene TRBV27 combines with J gene TRBJ2-2; TRBD2 might be the D (7 bases). CDR1 and CDR2 (germline): MNHEY, SMNVEV (reference sequence). The CDR3 runs 16 residues. Trimming removed 2 bases from V and 0 bases from J, with 10 bases in between. CDR3 region: CASSLGGASNTGELFF. CDR3 bases: TGTGCCAGCAGTTTAGGGGGGGCGTCGAACACCGGGGAGCTGTTTTTT.

V gene TRBV7-9 combines with J gene TRBJ1-1; D uncertain. V was cut by 2 bases and J by 3 bases, with 7 bases left in between. Germline CDR1 SEHNR, CDR2 FQNEAQ (reference sequence). The CDR3 covers 13 residues. In DNA, the CDR3 is TGTGCCAGCAGCTTACTGGAGGACACTGAAGCTTTCTTT. Residues: CASSLLEDTEAFF. Full variable domain (remainder filled in from reference TRBV7-9 and TRBJ1-1): DTGVSQNPRHKITKRGQNVTFRCDPISEHNRLYWYRQTLGQGPEFLTYFQNEAQLEKSRLLSDRFSAERPKGSFSTLEIQRTEQGDSAMYLCASSLLEDTEAFFGQGTRLTVV.

The V and J genes are TRBV27 and TRBJ1-2; 7 positions match TRBD1. The trim removed 6 bases at V and 8 bases at J, leaving 6 bases unmatched. This CDR3 has 12 amino acids. Germline lookup yields CDR1 MNHEY and CDR2 SMNVEV (reference sequence). The CDR3 loop is CASSSDRVGYTF. The CDR3 DNA follows: TGTGCCAGCAGCAGCGACAGGGTCGGCTACACCTTC.

The chain couples TRBV7-9 to TRBJ2-7; 8 positions match TRBD1. With 8 bases clipped from V and 1 base from J, the junction kept 4 bases outside the gene matches. CDR3 length equals 13 residues. Germline CDR1 SEHNR, CDR2 FQNEAQ (reference sequence). The CDR3 sequence: CASGNRGSYEQYF. The CDR3 DNA sequence: TGTGCCAGCGGCAACAGGGGGTCCTACGAGCAGTACTTC.

The CDR3 DNA reads as TGTGCCAGCAGCACAGGGACAGCCTCTGGAAACACCATATATTTT. Amino acid sequence: CASSTGTASGNTIYF. V usage is TRBV9 and J usage is TRBJ1-3, with 7 bases lining up with TRBD1. The J segment lost 0 bases and the V segment lost 4 bases, leaving 4 bases of the junction unmatched. Per germline, CDR1 SGDLS and CDR2 YYNGEE. The CDR3 is 15 residues long.

The chain couples TRBV11-2 to TRBJ2-3; the D gene is possibly TRBD2 (5 bases). V was cut by 4 bases and J by 0 bases, with 14 bases left in between. The CDR3 extends over 16 amino acids. Per germline, CDR1 SGHAT and CDR2 FQNNGV. The CDR3 region is CASSSRIGLSTDTQYF. As DNA, the CDR3 is TGTGCCAGCAGCTCCCGCATAGGACTTAGCACAGATACGCAGTATTTT.

The CDR3 is CASSGIAGDTQYF. CDR3 DNA: TGTGCCAGCAGTGGCATTGCGGGAGATACGCAGTATTTT. The J gene is TRBJ2-3, the V gene TRBV6-4, with D possibly matching TRBD2 (5 bases). Trimming took off 4 bases at V and 5 bases at J, with 10 bases between the two ends. CDR1 and CDR2 (germline): MRHNA, SNTAGT. The CDR3 is 13 amino acids.

The chain recombines TRBV15 with TRBJ2-1; TRBD2 matches at 10 bases. This CDR3 has 15 residues. Germline trimming cut 2 bases from V and 7 bases from J; bases unmatched to any gene: 5. The V gene's germline CDR1 is LNHNV and CDR2 YYDKDF (reference sequence). The CDR3: CATSRPGLASNEQFF. Written as DNA, the CDR3 is TGTGCCACCAGCAGACCGGGACTAGCGTCGAATGAGCAGTTCTTC. The entire variable domain, with the rest obtained from reference TRBV15 and TRBJ2-1, is as follows: DAMVIQNPRYQVTQFGKPVTLSCSQTLNHNVMYWYQQKSSQAPKLLFHYYDKDFNNEADTPDNFQSRRPNTSFCFLDIRSPGLGDTAMYLCATSRPGLASNEQFFGPGTRLTVL.

The chain links TRBV7-2 to TRBJ2-2, with TRBD2 identical over 9 bases. The CDR3 sequence is 18 residues long. Losses at the gene ends were 1 base for V and 1 base for J; bases not matched to a gene: 7. Germline values: CDR1 SGHTA, CDR2 FQGNSA. CDR3 nucleotide sequence: TGTGCCAGCAGCTTAGAGGTTAGCGGGGGCCTGAACACCGGGGAGCTGTTTTTT. As protein: CASSLEVSGGLNTGELFF.

The chain has TRBV5-1 and TRBJ2-3; 10 nucleotides align to TRBD2. Trimming took 6 bases from V and 3 from J; bases not matched to a gene: 7. Germline values: CDR1 SGHRS, CDR2 YFSETQ. The CDR3 runs to 15 residues. The CDR3 sequence: CASIPSGSPTDTQYF. The CDR3 coding sequence is TGCGCCAGCATCCCTAGCGGGAGCCCTACAGATACGCAGTATTTT.

This clone was seen just once. The chain combines TRBV7-2 with TRBJ1-6; D remains ambiguous. V shed 0 bases and J shed 0 bases, with 9 bases lying between them. This CDR3 comprises 17 residues. Germline assignment: CDR1 SGHTA and CDR2 FQGNSA. This CDR3 is CASSLAAGSSYNSPLHF. CDR3 bases: TGTGCCAGCAGCTTAGCCGCAGGAAGCTCCTATAATTCACCCCTCCACTTT.

This chain joins TRBV6-6 and TRBJ2-5, with 10 bases matching TRBD1. The CDR3 length is 14 residues. Germline-derived CDR1 and CDR2 are MNHNY and SVGAGI (reference sequence). After removal of 5 bases from V and 1 base from J, the junction contained 1 base not matched to a gene. CDR3 in amino acids: CASSRDRGQETQYF. In nucleotides, the CDR3 is TGTGCCAGCAGTCGGGACAGGGGCCAAGAGACCCAGTACTTC.

The rearrangement joins TRBV24-1 to TRBJ2-1; 11 nucleotides align to TRBD2. Germline CDR1 reads KGHDR; CDR2 reads SFDVKD. CDR3 size: 15 residues. V trimming: 3 bases; J trimming: 7 bases; junction bases outside the gene matches: 4. DNA for the CDR3: TGTGCCACCAGTGATCCGACTAGCGGGGAAAATGAGCAGTTCTTC. Protein product: CATSDPTSGENEQFF.

This chain joins TRBV28 and TRBJ2-7, with D maybe TRBD2 (6 bases). The CDR3 spans 13 residues. The germline V gene has CDR1 MDHEN and CDR2 SYDVKM. V lost 4 bases to trimming and J lost 7 bases, with 14 bases between them. CDR3 region: CASSSGGTVEQYF. The CDR3 DNA follows: TGTGCCAGCAGTTCCGGCGGGACCGTTGAGCAGTACTTC.

This rearrangement joins TRBV7-9 to TRBJ1-1; no firm D call. V was trimmed by 5 bases and J by 1 base, leaving 5 bases between them. Per germline, CDR1 SEHNR and CDR2 FQNEAQ (reference sequence). The CDR3 runs 12 residues. The chain's CDR3 is CASSIQNTEAFF. The DNA for the CDR3 is TGTGCCAGCAGCATTCAGAACACTGAAGCTTTCTTT.

The genes are TRBV7-2 and TRBJ2-7; 15 positions agree with TRBD2. Germline V gene lookup returns CDR1 SGHTA and CDR2 FQGNSA. The CDR3 has 18 residues. The V and J ends lost 5 bases and 3 bases, in that order; junction bases with no gene match: 11. CDR3: CASSRAGLAGGRFYEQYF. CDR3 DNA: TGTGCCAGCAGCCGCGCCGGACTAGCGGGGGGGCGATTCTACGAGCAGTACTTC.

The genes are TRBV2 and TRBJ2-3; the match to TRBD2 covers 9 bases. The germline V gene encodes CDR1 SNHLY and CDR2 FYNNEI. This CDR3 has 17 residues. Trimming cost V 3 bases and J 6 bases; bases outside gene matches: 13. In nucleotides, the CDR3 is TGTGCCAGCAGTGAGGGAGCGGGAGGCCAATCACTGGATACGCAGTATTTT. Its translation: CASSEGAGGQSLDTQYF.

The chain combines TRBV3-1 (or the pseudogene TRBV3-2) with TRBJ2-5; no definite D call. The CDR3 has 13 amino acids. V lost 0 bases to trimming and J lost 5 bases, with 7 bases between them. The germline V gene encodes CDR1 LGHDT and CDR2 YNNKEL (reference sequence). In nucleotides, the CDR3 is TGTGCCAGCAGCCAAGATCAGATCGAGACCCAGTACTTC. This translates into CASSQDQIETQYF.

The chain combines TRBV5-1 with TRBJ2-1; 8 bases fit TRBD1. Looked up from germline, CDR1 is SGHRS and CDR2 is YFSETQ. The CDR3 spans 13 residues. With 4 bases clipped from V and 8 bases from J, the junction kept 5 bases outside the gene matches. The CDR3: CASSKDRVDEQFF. CDR3 nucleotide sequence: TGCGCCAGCAGCAAGGACAGGGTGGATGAGCAGTTCTTC.

This clone was counted only a few times. The chain links TRBV7-2 to TRBJ1-2; TRBD1 agrees at 8 bases. The CDR3 covers 15 residues. Per the germline V gene, CDR1 is SGHTA and CDR2 is FQGNSA. The junction had 7 bases not matched to a gene; V was cut back by 3 bases and J by 4 bases. The CDR3 DNA follows: TGTGCCAGCAGCTTGAGCAGGGGGCGCGGCTATGGCTACACCTTC. It translates to CASSLSRGRGYGYTF.

V is TRBV7-2 and J is TRBJ2-3, with 9 positions matching TRBD2. V shed 6 bases, J shed 1 base, and the junction held 2 bases outside the gene matches. The CDR3 is made up of 14 amino acids. Germline V gene sequence: CDR1 SGHTA, CDR2 FQGNSA. The CDR3 sequence is CASSSSGGTDTQYF. CDR3 DNA sequence: TGTGCCAGCAGTTCTAGCGGGGGCACAGATACGCAGTATTTT.

The chain recombines TRBV3-1 (or the pseudogene TRBV3-2) with TRBJ1-1; 8 nucleotides align to TRBD1. Germline-derived CDR1 and CDR2 are LGHDT and YNNKEL (reference sequence). CDR3 length: 13 amino acids. V shed 4 bases, J shed 6 bases, and the junction held 4 bases outside the gene matches. CDR3 protein: CASSPQGASEAFF. In nucleotides, the CDR3 is TGTGCCAGCAGCCCGCAGGGGGCGTCTGAAGCTTTCTTT.

This sequence joins TRBV5-6 and TRBJ1-1; 12 nucleotides align to TRBD1. Per germline, CDR1 SGHDT and CDR2 YYEEEE. This CDR3 is built from 14 residues. The V and J ends lost 4 bases and 11 bases, in that order; junction bases with no gene match: 9. CDR3 loop: CASSRGTGGAVAFF. Written as DNA, the CDR3 is TGTGCCAGCAGCCGAGGGACAGGGGGCGCAGTGGCTTTCTTT.